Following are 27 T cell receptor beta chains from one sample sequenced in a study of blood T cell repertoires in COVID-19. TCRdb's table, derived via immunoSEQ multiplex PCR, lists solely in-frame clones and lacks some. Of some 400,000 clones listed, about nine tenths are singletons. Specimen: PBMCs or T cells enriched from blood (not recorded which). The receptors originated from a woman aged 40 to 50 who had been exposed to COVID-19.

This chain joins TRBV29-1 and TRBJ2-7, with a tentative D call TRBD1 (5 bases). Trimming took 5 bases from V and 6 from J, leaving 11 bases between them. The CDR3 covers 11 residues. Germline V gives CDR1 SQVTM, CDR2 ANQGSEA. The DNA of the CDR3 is TGCAGCGTTTTAACAGGTGGCGAGCAGTACTTC. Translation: CSVLTGGEQYF.

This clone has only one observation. DNA of the CDR3: TGTGCCAGTAGTATTGGCCTAGCGGGAGGGGAGGCCTACAATGAGCAGTTCTTC. This translates into CASSIGLAGGEAYNEQFF. The V call is TRBV19, the J call TRBJ2-1; 12 nucleotides align to TRBD2. The V gene's germline CDR1 is LNHDA and CDR2 SQIVND (reference sequence). There are 18 residues in the CDR3. V shed 3 bases, J shed 2 bases, and the junction held 8 bases outside the gene matches.

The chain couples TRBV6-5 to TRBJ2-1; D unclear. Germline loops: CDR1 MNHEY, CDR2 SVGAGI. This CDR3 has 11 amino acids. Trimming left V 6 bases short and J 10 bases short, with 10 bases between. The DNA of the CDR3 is TGTGCCAGCAGCCGGGTCGGCGAGCAGTTCTTC. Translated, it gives CASSRVGEQFF.

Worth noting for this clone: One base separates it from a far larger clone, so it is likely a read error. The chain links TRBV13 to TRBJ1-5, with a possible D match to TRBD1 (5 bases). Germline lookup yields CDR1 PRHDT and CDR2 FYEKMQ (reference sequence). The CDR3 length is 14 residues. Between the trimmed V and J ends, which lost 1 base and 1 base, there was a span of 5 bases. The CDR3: CASSLDRSNQPQHF. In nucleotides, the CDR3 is TGTGCCAGCAGCTTAGACAGGAGCAATCAGCCCCAGCATTTT. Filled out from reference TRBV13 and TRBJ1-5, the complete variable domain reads AAGVIQSPRHLIKEKRETATLKCYPIPRHDTVYWYQQGPGQDPQFLISFYEKMQSDKGSIPDRFSAQQFSDYHSELNMSSLELGDSALYFCASSLDRSNQPQHFGDGTRLSIL.

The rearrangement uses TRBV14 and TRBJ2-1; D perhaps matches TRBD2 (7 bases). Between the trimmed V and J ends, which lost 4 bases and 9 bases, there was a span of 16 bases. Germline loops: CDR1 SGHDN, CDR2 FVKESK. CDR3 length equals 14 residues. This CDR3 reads CASSLGLGRGEQFF. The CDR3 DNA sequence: TGTGCCAGCAGCCTAGGACTAGGCAGGGGTGAGCAGTTCTTC.

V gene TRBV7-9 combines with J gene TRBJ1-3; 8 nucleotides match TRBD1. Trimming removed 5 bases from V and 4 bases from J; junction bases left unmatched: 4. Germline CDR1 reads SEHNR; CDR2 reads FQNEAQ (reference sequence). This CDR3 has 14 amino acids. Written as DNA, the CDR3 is TGTGCCAGCAGCGGTCAGGGGGCCGGAAACACCATATATTTT. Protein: CASSGQGAGNTIYF.

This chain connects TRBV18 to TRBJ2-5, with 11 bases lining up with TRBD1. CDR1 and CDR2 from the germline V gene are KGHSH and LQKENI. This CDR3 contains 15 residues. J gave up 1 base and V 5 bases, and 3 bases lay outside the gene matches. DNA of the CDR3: TGTGCCAGCTCATCCGGGACAGGGGGCCAAGAGACCCAGTACTTC. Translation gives CASSSGTGGQETQYF. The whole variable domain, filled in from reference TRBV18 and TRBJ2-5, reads NAGVMQNPRHLVRRRGQEARLRCSPMKGHSHVYWYRQLPEEGLKFMVYLQKENIIDESGMPKERFSAEFPKEGPSILRIQQVVRGDSAAYFCASSSGTGGQETQYFGPGTRLLVL.

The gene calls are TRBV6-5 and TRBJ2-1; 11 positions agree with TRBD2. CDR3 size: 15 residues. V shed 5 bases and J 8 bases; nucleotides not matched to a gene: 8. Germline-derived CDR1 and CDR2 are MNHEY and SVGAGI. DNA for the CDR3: TGTGCCAGCAGTCTCATAGCGGGGGGGCTCGATGAGCAGTTCTTC. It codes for CASSLIAGGLDEQFF.

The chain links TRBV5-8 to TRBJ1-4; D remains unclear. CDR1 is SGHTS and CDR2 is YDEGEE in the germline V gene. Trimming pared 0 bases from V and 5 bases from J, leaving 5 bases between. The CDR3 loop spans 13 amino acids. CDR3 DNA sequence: TGTGCCAGCAGCTTGGTCAGAAATGAAAAACTGTTTTTT. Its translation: CASSLVRNEKLFF.

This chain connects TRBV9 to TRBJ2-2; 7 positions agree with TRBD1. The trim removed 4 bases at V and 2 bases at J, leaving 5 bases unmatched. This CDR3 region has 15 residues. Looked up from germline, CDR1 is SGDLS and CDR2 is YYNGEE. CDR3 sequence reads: CASSPRDRNTGELFF. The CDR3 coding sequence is TGTGCCAGCAGCCCCAGGGACAGAAACACCGGGGAGCTGTTTTTT.

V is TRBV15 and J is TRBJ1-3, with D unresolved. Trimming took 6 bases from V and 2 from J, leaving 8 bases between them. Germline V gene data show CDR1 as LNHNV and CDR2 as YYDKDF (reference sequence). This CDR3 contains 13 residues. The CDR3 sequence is CATRQGAGNTIYF. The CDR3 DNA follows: TGTGCCACCAGACAAGGAGCTGGAAACACCATATATTTT.

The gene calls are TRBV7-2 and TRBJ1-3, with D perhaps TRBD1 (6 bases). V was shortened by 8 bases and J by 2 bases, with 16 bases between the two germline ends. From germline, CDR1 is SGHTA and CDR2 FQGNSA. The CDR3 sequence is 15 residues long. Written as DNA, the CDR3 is TGTGCCAGCGCCTCTCAACCAGGGGCTGGAAACACCATATATTTT. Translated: CASASQPGAGNTIYF.

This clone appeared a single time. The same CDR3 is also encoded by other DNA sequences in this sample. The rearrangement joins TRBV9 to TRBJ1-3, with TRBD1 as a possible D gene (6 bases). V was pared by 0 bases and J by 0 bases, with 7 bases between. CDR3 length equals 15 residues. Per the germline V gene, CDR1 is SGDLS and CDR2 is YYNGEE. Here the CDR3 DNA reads TGTGCCAGCAGCGTAGGAGGGGGCTCTGGAAACACCATATATTTT. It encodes CASSVGGGSGNTIYF.

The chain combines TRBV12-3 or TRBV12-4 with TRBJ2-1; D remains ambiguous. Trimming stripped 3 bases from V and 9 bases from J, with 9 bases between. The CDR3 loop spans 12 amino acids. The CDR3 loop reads CASSFNHGEQFF. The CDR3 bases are TGTGCCAGCAGTTTCAATCACGGTGAGCAGTTCTTC.

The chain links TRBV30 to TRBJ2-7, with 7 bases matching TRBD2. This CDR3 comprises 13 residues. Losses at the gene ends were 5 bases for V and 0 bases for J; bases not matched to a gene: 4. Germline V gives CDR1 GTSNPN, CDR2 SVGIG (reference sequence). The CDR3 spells CAWGGGNSYEQYF. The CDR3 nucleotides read TGTGCCTGGGGGGGAGGGAACTCCTACGAGCAGTACTTC.

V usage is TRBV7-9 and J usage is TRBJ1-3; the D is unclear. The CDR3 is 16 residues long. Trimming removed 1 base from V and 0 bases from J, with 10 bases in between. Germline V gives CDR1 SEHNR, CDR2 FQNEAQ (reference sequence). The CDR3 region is CASSLGQPNSGNTIYF. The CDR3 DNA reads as TGTGCCAGCAGCTTAGGACAACCAAACTCTGGAAACACCATATATTTT.

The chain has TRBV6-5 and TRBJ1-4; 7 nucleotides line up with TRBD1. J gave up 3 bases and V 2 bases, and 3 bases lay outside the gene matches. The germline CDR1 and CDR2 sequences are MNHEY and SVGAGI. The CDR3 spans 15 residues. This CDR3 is CASSYRGQANEKLFF. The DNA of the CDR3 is TGTGCCAGCAGTTACAGGGGGCAGGCTAATGAAAAACTGTTTTTT.

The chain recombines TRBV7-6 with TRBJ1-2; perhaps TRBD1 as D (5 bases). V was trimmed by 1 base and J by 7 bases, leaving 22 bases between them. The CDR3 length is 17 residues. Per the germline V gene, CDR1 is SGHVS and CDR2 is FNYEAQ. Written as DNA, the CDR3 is TGTGCCAGCAGCTTAGTATTGGGGGGAGGCATATTGGCTGGCTACACCTTC. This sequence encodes CASSLVLGGGILAGYTF. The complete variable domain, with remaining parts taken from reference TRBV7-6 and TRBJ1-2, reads GAGVSQSPRYKVTKRGQDVALRCDPISGHVSLYWYRQALGQGPEFLTYFNYEAQQDKSGLPNDRFSAERPEGSISTLTIQRTEQRDSAMYRCASSLVLGGGILAGYTFGSGTRLTVV.

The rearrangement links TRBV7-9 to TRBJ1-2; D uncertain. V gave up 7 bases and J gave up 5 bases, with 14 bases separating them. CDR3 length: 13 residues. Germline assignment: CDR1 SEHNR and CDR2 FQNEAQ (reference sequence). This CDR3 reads CASKRPDSYGYTF. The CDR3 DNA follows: TGTGCCAGCAAAAGACCCGACTCTTATGGCTACACCTTC. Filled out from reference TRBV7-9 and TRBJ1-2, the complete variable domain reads DTGVSQNPRHKITKRGQNVTFRCDPISEHNRLYWYRQTLGQGPEFLTYFQNEAQLEKSRLLSDRFSAERPKGSFSTLEIQRTEQGDSAMYLCASKRPDSYGYTFGSGTRLTVV.

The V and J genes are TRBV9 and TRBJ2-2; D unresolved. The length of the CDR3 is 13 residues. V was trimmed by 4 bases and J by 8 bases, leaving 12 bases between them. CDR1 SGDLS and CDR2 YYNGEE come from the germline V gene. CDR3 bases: TGTGCCAGCAGCCCGACTCTGGTAGGGGAGCTGTTTTTT. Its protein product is CASSPTLVGELFF.

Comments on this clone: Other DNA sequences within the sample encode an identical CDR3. This chain's CDR3 is CASSVVGSSYEQYF. DNA of the CDR3: TGTGCCAGCAGCGTAGTCGGGAGCTCCTACGAGCAGTACTTC. The chain uses TRBV9 and TRBJ2-7; D possibly corresponds to TRBD2 (6 bases). This CDR3 is 14 amino acids long. Trimming removed 0 bases at V and 0 bases at J, with 7 bases between. From germline, CDR1 is SGDLS and CDR2 YYNGEE.

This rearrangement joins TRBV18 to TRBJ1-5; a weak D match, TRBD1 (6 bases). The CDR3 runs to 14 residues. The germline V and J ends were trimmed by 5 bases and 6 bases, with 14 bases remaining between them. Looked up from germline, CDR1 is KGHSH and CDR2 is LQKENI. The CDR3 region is CASSSSGAGQPQHF. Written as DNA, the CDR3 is TGTGCCAGCTCATCCTCAGGGGCCGGTCAGCCCCAGCATTTT.

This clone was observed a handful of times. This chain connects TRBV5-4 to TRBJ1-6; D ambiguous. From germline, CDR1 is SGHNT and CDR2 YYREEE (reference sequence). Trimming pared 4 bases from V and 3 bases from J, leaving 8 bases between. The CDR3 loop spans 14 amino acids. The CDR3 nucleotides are TGTGCCAGCAGCGCAACTGACTATAATTCACCCCTCCACTTT. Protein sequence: CASSATDYNSPLHF. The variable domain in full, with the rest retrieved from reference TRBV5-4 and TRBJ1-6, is ETGVTQSPTHLIKTRGQQVTLRCSSQSGHNTVSWYQQALGQGPQFIFQYYREEENGRGNFPPRFSGLQFPNYSSELNVNALELDDSALYLCASSATDYNSPLHFGNGTRLTVT.

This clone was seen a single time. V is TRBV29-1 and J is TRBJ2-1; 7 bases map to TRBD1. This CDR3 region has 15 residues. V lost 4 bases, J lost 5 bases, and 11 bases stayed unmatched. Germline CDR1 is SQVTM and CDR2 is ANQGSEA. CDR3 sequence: CSVASRDSQDNEQFF. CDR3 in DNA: TGCAGCGTTGCTTCCCGGGACAGTCAAGACAATGAGCAGTTCTTC.

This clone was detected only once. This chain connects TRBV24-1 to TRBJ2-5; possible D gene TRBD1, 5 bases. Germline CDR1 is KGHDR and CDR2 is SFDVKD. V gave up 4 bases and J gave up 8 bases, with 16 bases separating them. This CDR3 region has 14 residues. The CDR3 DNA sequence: TGTGCCACCAGTGAGTCCCCAGGGTCCGATACCCAGTACTTC. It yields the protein CATSESPGSDTQYF.

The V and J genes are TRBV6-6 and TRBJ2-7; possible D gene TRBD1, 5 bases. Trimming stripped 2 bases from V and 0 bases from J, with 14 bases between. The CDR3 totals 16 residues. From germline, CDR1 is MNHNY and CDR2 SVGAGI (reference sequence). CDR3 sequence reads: CASSYTRGRASYEQYF. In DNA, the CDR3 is TGTGCCAGCAGTTACACAAGGGGAAGGGCCTCCTACGAGCAGTACTTC.

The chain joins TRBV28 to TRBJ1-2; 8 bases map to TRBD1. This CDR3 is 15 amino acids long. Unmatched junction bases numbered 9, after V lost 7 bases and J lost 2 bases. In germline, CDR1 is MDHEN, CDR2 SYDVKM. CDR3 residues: CASNTGGPRNYGYTF. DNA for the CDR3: TGTGCCAGCAACACAGGGGGACCGAGAAACTATGGCTACACCTTC.